The rows below give T cell receptor beta chains drawn from one sample of a study of T-cell memory formation after mild COVID-19. TCRdb re-called the 5' RACE reads with MiXCR, one entry per CDR3 protein. The sample shows approximately 150,000 distinct CDR3 sequences, 10% to 15% of them seen only once. Sequencing used PBMCs or a T cell subset sorted from them (not recorded which). The receptors stem from a man younger than 35 who had mild COVID-19 (a few samples of this study predate the infection). Cell type and time point are not known. Each CDR3 is given with its conserved first and last residue. A D gene is named only where the DNA matches it firmly. Clone size is given for some rows only: seen once, a few or many times, or a class if the clone is expanded.

j_gene: TRBJ2-7
v_gene: TRBV3-1
abundance: few
d_gene: NA
CDR3aa: CASSQVTGDYEQYF
CDR3nt: TGTGCCAGCAGCCAAGTTACGGGGGATTACGAGCAGTACTTC

j_gene: TRBJ1-4
v_gene: TRBV12-3/TRBV12-4
abundance: many
d_gene: TRBD1
CDR3aa: CASSLGQGAEKLFF
CDR3nt: TGTGCCAGCAGTTTAGGGCAGGGGGCAGAAAAACTGTTTTTT

j_gene: TRBJ1-2
v_gene: TRBV18
abundance: NA
d_gene: NA
CDR3aa: CASSPTGQSDYGYTF
CDR3nt: TGTGCCAGCTCACCTACAGGGCAGTCCGACTATGGCTACACCTTC

j_gene: TRBJ2-5
v_gene: TRBV7-2
abundance: NA
d_gene: NA
CDR3aa: CASSSGHGYQETQYF
CDR3nt: TGTGCCAGCAGCTCGGGACACGGGTACCAAGAGACCCAGTACTTC

j_gene: TRBJ2-3
v_gene: TRBV7-2
abundance: few
d_gene: NA
CDR3aa: CASSLRSRGRGRFTDTQYF
CDR3nt: TGTGCCAGCAGCTTAAGGTCCCGGGGGAGGGGGCGTTTCACAGATACGCAGTATTTT

j_gene: TRBJ1-3
v_gene: TRBV6-6
abundance: few
d_gene: NA
CDR3aa: CASSYGRAYSGNTIYF
CDR3nt: TGTGCCAGCAGTTACGGGCGGGCCTACTCTGGAAACACCATATATTTT

j_gene: TRBJ2-3
v_gene: TRBV7-2
abundance: many
d_gene: NA
CDR3aa: CASSPTRAGNTQYF
CDR3nt: TGTGCCAGCAGCCCGACGAGGGCGGGCAATACGCAGTATTTT

j_gene: TRBJ1-2
v_gene: TRBV18
abundance: NA
d_gene: TRBD1
CDR3aa: CASSPSFGQGASYGYTF
CDR3nt: TGTGCCAGCTCACCAAGTTTTGGGCAGGGGGCCTCCTATGGCTACACCTTC

j_gene: TRBJ2-3
v_gene: TRBV24-1
abundance: many
d_gene: NA
CDR3aa: CATSDFAGTGTDTQYF
CDR3nt: TGTGCCACCAGTGATTTCGCGGGAACGGGCACAGATACGCAGTATTTT

j_gene: TRBJ2-3
v_gene: TRBV18
abundance: many
d_gene: NA
CDR3aa: CASSPPSTDTQYF
CDR3nt: TGTGCCAGCAGCCCGCCATCCACAGATACGCAGTATTTT

j_gene: TRBJ1-1
v_gene: TRBV3-1
abundance: few
d_gene: NA
CDR3aa: CASSLQIMNTEAFF
CDR3nt: TGTGCCAGCAGCCTTCAGATAATGAACACTGAAGCTTTCTTT

j_gene: TRBJ2-2
v_gene: TRBV7-8
abundance: NA
d_gene: NA
CDR3aa: CASSSNGFPGELFF
CDR3nt: TGTGCCAGCAGTTCGAATGGATTCCCCGGGGAGCTGTTTTTT

j_gene: TRBJ2-3
v_gene: TRBV7-2
abundance: many
d_gene: NA
CDR3aa: CASSLGGLRTDTQYF
CDR3nt: TGTGCCAGCAGCTTAGGAGGTCTCCGCACAGATACGCAGTATTTT

j_gene: TRBJ2-2
v_gene: TRBV7-7
abundance: few
d_gene: NA
CDR3aa: CASSPTATNTGELFF
CDR3nt: TGTGCCAGCAGCCCGACAGCCACGAACACCGGGGAGCTGTTTTTT

j_gene: TRBJ2-3
v_gene: TRBV15
abundance: few
d_gene: NA
CDR3aa: CATSPSVDTQYF
CDR3nt: TGTGCCACCAGCCCCTCGGTGGATACGCAGTATTTT

j_gene: TRBJ1-1
v_gene: TRBV7-2
abundance: many
d_gene: NA
CDR3aa: CASSLGTRGRRKTEAFF
CDR3nt: TGTGCCAGCAGCTTAGGTACTAGGGGTCGCCGGAAAACTGAAGCTTTCTTT

j_gene: TRBJ1-6
v_gene: TRBV7-9
abundance: few
d_gene: NA
CDR3aa: CASSPGSGDYNSPLHF
CDR3nt: TGTGCCAGCAGCCCCGGGTCGGGGGACTATAATTCACCCCTCCACTTT

j_gene: TRBJ2-7
v_gene: TRBV11-3
abundance: few
d_gene: NA
CDR3aa: CASSLGEGPYF
CDR3nt: TGTGCCAGCAGCTTAGGAGAAGGCCCGTACTTC

j_gene: TRBJ2-4
v_gene: TRBV5-1
abundance: few
d_gene: TRBD1
CDR3aa: CASSARTGGSAKNIQYF
CDR3nt: TGCGCCAGCAGCGCCCGGACAGGGGGCTCGGCCAAAAACATTCAGTACTTC

j_gene: TRBJ2-5
v_gene: TRBV25-1
abundance: once
d_gene: TRBD1
CDR3aa: CASSDAGQGYQETQYF
CDR3nt: TGTGCCAGCAGTGACGCGGGACAGGGGTACCAAGAGACCCAGTACTTC

j_gene: TRBJ2-5
v_gene: TRBV7-8
abundance: few
d_gene: TRBD2
CDR3aa: CASSFGAGGGGETQYF
CDR3nt: TGTGCCAGCAGCTTCGGTGCCGGGGGGGGAGGAGAGACCCAGTACTTC